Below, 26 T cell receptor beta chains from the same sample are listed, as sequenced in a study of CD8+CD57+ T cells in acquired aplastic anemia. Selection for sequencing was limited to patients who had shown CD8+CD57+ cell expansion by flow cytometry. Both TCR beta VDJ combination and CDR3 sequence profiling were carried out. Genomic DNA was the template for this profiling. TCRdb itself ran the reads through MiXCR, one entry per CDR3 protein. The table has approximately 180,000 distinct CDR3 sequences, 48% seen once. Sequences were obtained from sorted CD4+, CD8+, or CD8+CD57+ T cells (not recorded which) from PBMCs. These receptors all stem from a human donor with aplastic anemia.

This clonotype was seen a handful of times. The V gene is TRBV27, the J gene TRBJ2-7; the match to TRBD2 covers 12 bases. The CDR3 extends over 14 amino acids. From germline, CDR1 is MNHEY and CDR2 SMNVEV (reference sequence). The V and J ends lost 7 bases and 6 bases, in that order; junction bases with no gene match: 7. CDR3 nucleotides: TGTGCCAGCAAAGGACTAGCGGGACTCTGCGAGCAGTACTTC. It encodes CASKGLAGLCEQYF.

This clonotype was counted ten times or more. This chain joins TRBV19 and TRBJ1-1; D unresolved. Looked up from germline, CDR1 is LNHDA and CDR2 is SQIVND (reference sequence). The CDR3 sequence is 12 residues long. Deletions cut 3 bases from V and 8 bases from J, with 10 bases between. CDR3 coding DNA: TGTGCCAGTAGTATCCCGGGAGGGGAAGCTTTCTTT. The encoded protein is CASSIPGGEAFF.

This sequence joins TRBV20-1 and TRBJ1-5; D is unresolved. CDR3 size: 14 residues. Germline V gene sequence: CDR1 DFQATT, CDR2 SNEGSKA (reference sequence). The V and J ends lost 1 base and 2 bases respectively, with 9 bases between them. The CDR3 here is CSARVGIGNQPQHF. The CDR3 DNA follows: TGCAGTGCTAGAGTAGGGATCGGCAATCAGCCCCAGCATTTT.

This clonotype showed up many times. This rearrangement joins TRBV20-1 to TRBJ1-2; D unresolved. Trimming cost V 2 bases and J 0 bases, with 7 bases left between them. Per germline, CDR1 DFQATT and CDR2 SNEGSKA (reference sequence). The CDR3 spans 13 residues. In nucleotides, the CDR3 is TGCAGTGCTAGATTGCAGGCTAACTATGGCTACACCTTC. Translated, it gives CSARLQANYGYTF.

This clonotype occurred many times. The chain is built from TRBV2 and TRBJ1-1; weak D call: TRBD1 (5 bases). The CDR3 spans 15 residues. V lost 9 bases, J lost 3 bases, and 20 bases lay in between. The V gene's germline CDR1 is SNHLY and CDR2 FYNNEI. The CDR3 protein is CASKEGGEFHTEAFF. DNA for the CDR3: TGTGCCAGTAAGGAGGGAGGGGAATTTCACACTGAAGCTTTCTTT.

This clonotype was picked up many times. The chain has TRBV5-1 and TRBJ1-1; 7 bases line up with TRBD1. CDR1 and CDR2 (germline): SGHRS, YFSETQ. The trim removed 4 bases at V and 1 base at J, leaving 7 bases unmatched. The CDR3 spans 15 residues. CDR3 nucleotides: TGCGCCAGCAGCCCAACAGGGGAACGGAACACTGAAGCTTTCTTT. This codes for CASSPTGERNTEAFF.

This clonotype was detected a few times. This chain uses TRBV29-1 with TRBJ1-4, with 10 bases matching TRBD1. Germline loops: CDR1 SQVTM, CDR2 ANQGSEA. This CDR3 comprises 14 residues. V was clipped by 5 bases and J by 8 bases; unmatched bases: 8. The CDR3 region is CSVRPGQGKEKLFF. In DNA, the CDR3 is TGCAGCGTTAGACCGGGACAGGGGAAGGAAAAACTGTTTTTT.

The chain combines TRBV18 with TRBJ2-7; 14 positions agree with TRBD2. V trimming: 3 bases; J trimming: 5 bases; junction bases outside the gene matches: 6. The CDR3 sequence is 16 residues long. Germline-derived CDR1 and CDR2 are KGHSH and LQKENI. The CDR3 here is CASSPTSGGARNEQYF. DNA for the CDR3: TGTGCCAGCTCACCGACTAGCGGGGGGGCCCGAAACGAGCAGTACTTC.

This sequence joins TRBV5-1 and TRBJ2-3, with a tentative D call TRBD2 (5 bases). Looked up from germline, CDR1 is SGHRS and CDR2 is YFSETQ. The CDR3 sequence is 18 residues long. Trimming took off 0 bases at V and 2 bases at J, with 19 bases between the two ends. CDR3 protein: CASSLAGIGEINTDTQYF. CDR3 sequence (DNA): TGCGCCAGCAGCTTGGCGGGGATTGGCGAGATTAACACAGATACGCAGTATTTT.

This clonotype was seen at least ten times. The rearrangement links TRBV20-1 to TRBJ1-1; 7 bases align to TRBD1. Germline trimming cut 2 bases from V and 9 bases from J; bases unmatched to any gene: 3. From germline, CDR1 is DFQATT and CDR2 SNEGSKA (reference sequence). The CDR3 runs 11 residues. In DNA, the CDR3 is TGCAGTGCTAGACAGGGGGTAAAAGCTTTCTTT. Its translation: CSARQGVKAFF.

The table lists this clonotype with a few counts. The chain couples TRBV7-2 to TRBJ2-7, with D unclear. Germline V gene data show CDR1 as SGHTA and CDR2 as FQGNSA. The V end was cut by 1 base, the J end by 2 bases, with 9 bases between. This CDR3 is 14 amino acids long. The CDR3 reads CASSLVAATYEQYF. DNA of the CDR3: TGTGCCAGCAGCTTAGTGGCAGCGACCTACGAGCAGTACTTC.

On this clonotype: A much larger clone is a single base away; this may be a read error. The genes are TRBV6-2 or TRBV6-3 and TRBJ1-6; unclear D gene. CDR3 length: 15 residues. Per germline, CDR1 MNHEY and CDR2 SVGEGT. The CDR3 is CANSYSRDYNSPLHF. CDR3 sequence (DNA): TGTGCCAACAGTTATTCGAGGGATTATAATTCACCCCTCCACTTT.

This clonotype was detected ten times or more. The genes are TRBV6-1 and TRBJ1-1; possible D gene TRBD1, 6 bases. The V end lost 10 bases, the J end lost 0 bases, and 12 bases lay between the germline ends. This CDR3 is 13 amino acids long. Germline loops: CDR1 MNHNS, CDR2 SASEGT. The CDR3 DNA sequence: TGTGCCACCTTGAACAGGGTGAACACTGAAGCTTTCTTT. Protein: CATLNRVNTEAFF.

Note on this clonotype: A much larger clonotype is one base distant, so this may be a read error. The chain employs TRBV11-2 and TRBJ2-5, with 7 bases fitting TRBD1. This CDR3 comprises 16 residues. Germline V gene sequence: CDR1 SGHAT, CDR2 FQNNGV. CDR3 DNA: TGTGGCAGCAGCTTAGAACCCCTCGGACAGGCGGAGACCCAGTACTTC. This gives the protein CGSSLEPLGQAETQYF.

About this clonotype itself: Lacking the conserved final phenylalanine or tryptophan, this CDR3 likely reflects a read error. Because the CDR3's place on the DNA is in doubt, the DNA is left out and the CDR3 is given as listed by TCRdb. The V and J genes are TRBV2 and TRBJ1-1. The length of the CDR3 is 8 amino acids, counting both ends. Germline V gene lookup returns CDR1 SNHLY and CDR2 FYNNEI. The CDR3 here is CASSEAQV.

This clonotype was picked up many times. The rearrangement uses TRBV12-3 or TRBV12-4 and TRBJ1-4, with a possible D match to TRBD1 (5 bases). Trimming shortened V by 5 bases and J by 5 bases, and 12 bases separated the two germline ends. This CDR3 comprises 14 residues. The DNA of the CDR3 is TGTGCCAGCAGTATGGGGGTCCGCAATGAAAAACTGTTTTTT. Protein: CASSMGVRNEKLFF.

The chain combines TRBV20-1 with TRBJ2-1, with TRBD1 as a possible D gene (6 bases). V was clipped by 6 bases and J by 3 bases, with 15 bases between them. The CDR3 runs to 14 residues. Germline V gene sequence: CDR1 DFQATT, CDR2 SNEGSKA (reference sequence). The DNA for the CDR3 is TGCAGTGCGTACCGGGACACTATCTACAATGAGCAGTTCTTC. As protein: CSAYRDTIYNEQFF.

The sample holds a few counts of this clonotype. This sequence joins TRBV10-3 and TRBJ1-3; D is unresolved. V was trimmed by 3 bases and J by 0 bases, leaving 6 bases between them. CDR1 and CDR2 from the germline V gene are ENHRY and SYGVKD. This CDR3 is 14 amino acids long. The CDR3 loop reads CAISDSSSGNTIYF. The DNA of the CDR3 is TGTGCCATCAGTGATAGCAGCTCTGGAAACACCATATATTTT.

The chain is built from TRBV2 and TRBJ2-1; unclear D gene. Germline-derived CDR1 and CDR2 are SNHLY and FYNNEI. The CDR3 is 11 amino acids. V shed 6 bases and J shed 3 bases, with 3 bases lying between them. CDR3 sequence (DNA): TGTGCCAGCAGAGACTACAATGAGCAGTTCTTC. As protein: CASRDYNEQFF.

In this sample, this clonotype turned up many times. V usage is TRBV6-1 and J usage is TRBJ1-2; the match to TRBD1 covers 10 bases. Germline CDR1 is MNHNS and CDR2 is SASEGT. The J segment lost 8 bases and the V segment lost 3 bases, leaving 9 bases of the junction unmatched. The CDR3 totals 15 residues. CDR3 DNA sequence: TGTGCCAGCAGTGATCCCGGGACAGGGGCGCTGGGCTACACCTTC. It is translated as CASSDPGTGALGYTF.

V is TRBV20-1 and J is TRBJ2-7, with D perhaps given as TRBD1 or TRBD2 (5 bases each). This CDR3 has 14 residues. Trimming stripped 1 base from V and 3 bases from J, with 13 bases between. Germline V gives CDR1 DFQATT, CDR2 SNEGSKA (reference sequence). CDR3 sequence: CSARGDVTVYEQYF. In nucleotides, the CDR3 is TGCAGTGCTAGAGGGGACGTTACCGTCTACGAGCAGTACTTC.

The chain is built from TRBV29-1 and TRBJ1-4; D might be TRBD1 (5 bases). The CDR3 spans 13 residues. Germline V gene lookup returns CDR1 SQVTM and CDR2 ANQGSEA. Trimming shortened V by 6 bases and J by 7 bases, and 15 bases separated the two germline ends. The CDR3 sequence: CSVGPQSGEKLFF. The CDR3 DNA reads TGCAGCGTGGGACCCCAGTCTGGTGAAAAACTGTTTTTT.

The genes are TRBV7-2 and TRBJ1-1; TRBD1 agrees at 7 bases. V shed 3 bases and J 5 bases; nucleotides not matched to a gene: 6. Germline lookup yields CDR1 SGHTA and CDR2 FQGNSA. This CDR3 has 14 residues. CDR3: CASSFAGTETEAFF. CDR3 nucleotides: TGTGCCAGCAGCTTCGCCGGGACAGAGACTGAAGCTTTCTTT.

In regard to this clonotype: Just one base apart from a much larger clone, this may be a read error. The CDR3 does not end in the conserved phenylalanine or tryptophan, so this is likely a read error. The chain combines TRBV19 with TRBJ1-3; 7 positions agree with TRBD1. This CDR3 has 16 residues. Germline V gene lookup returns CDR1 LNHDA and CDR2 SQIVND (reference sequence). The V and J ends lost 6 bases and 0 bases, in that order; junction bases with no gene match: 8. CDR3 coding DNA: TGTGCCAGTAGGTCACAGGGGCCAAGCTCTGGAAACACCATATATTCT. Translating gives CASRSQGPSSGNTIYS.

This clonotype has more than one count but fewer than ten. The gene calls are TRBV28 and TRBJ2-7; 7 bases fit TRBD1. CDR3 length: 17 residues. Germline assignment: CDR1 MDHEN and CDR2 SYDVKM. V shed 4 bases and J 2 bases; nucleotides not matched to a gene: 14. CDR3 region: CASSSLPGTVSAYEQYF. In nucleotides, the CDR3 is TGTGCCAGCAGTTCACTCCCCGGGACAGTCAGCGCCTACGAGCAGTACTTC.

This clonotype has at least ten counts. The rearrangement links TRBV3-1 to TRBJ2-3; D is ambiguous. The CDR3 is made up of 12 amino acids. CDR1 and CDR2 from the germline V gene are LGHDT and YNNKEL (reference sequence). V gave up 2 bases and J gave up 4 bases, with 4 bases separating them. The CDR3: CASSQRADTQYF. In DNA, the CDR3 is TGTGCCAGCAGCCAAAGGGCAGATACGCAGTATTTT.